This is a list of T cell receptor beta chains from one sample in a study of blood T cell repertoires in COVID-19. Clones were sequenced by immunoSEQ multiplex PCR, and TCRdb holds only the in-frame ones, with some missing. The sample yields 310,000 or so clones, around 89% seen once. Specimen: peripheral blood. These receptors were taken from a young man who had recovered from COVID-19. Both conserved end residues are part of each CDR3. The order of the fields is J gene, clone size, D gene, V gene, CDR3 protein, CDR3 DNA. A D gene is named only where the DNA matches it firmly. Where a row states a size, it is once, few, many or the class of an expanded clone; other rows omit it.

j_gene: TRBJ2-7; abundance: -; d_gene: TRBD1; v_gene: TRBV10-3; CDR3aa: CAISRGGQGTGGEQYF; CDR3nt: TGTGCCATCAGTCGTGGGGGACAGGGGACCGGAGGCGAGCAGTACTTC
j_gene: TRBJ2-7; abundance: -; d_gene: -; v_gene: TRBV18; CDR3aa: CASSPPSGYEQYF; CDR3nt: TGTGCCAGCTCACCACCGTCGGGCTACGAGCAGTACTTC
j_gene: TRBJ2-1; abundance: -; d_gene: -; v_gene: TRBV7-6; CDR3aa: CASSLVGRTNEQFF; CDR3nt: TGTGCCAGCAGCTTAGTTGGTCGGACTAATGAGCAGTTCTTC
j_gene: TRBJ2-7; abundance: -; d_gene: -; v_gene: TRBV28; CDR3aa: CASSPVDSSYEQYF; CDR3nt: TGTGCCAGCAGCCCCGTGGACAGCTCCTACGAGCAGTACTTC
j_gene: TRBJ2-7; abundance: -; d_gene: -; v_gene: TRBV9; CDR3aa: CASSVASTRAYEQYF; CDR3nt: TGTGCCAGCAGCGTAGCTAGTACCAGGGCCTACGAGCAGTACTTC
j_gene: TRBJ1-2; abundance: -; d_gene: -; v_gene: TRBV6-5; CDR3aa: CASARDILNYGYTF; CDR3nt: TGTGCCAGCGCTCGGGACATCCTTAACTATGGCTACACCTTC
j_gene: TRBJ2-7; abundance: -; d_gene: -; v_gene: TRBV19; CDR3aa: CASSMGSSYEQYF; CDR3nt: TGTGCCAGTAGTATGGGGAGCTCCTACGAGCAGTACTTC
j_gene: TRBJ2-7; abundance: -; d_gene: TRBD1; v_gene: TRBV6-5; CDR3aa: CASSYSDRVGEQYF; CDR3nt: TGTGCCAGCAGTTACTCAGACAGGGTGGGCGAGCAGTACTTC
j_gene: TRBJ2-7; abundance: -; d_gene: TRBD1; v_gene: TRBV7-9; CDR3aa: CASSLEDRVSYEQYF; CDR3nt: TGTGCCAGCAGCTTAGAGGACAGGGTCTCCTACGAGCAGTACTTC
j_gene: TRBJ2-2; abundance: -; d_gene: -; v_gene: TRBV4-1; CDR3aa: CASSQDPGVSGELFF; CDR3nt: TGCGCCAGCAGCCAAGATCCGGGGGTTTCCGGGGAGCTGTTTTTT
j_gene: TRBJ1-2; abundance: -; d_gene: TRBD1; v_gene: TRBV27; CDR3aa: CASSFGQGYGYTF; CDR3nt: TGTGCCAGCAGTTTCGGACAGGGCTATGGCTACACCTTC
j_gene: TRBJ2-7; abundance: -; d_gene: -; v_gene: TRBV12-3/TRBV12-4; CDR3aa: CASSPTLGGEQYF; CDR3nt: TGTGCCAGCAGTCCCACCCTCGGCGGAGAGCAGTACTTC
j_gene: TRBJ1-6; abundance: -; d_gene: TRBD1; v_gene: TRBV2; CDR3aa: CASRETGGMDSPLHF; CDR3nt: TGTGCCAGCAGAGAAACAGGGGGCATGGATTCACCCCTCCACTTT
j_gene: TRBJ2-7; abundance: few; d_gene: -; v_gene: TRBV16; CDR3aa: CASSQSVLDEQYF; CDR3nt: TGTGCCAGCAGCCAATCAGTTCTAGACGAGCAGTACTTC
j_gene: TRBJ2-7; abundance: -; d_gene: TRBD2; v_gene: TRBV5-1; CDR3aa: CASPTSGAYEQYF; CDR3nt: TGCGCCAGCCCGACTAGCGGGGCCTACGAGCAGTACTTC
j_gene: TRBJ1-2; abundance: once; d_gene: -; v_gene: TRBV6-5; CDR3aa: CASSYSSQGLYGYTF; CDR3nt: TGTGCCAGCAGTTACTCGAGCCAGGGTCTCTATGGCTACACCTTC
j_gene: TRBJ2-3; abundance: -; d_gene: -; v_gene: TRBV18; CDR3aa: CASSPTRQPSTDTQYF; CDR3nt: TGTGCCAGCTCACCAACGAGGCAGCCTAGCACAGATACGCAGTATTTT
j_gene: TRBJ2-1; abundance: -; d_gene: -; v_gene: TRBV10-3; CDR3aa: CAISESGGYNEQFF; CDR3nt: TGTGCCATCAGTGAGTCAGGGGGCTACAATGAGCAGTTCTTC
j_gene: TRBJ2-7; abundance: -; d_gene: TRBD1; v_gene: TRBV10-3; CDR3aa: CAISGPGGYEQYF; CDR3nt: TGTGCCATCAGTGGGCCAGGGGGCTACGAGCAGTACTTC
j_gene: TRBJ1-1; abundance: -; d_gene: -; v_gene: TRBV7-2; CDR3aa: CASSLAYSPRDTEAFF; CDR3nt: TGTGCCAGCAGCTTAGCCTATAGTCCCAGGGACACTGAAGCTTTCTTT
j_gene: TRBJ1-5; abundance: -; d_gene: TRBD1; v_gene: TRBV18; CDR3aa: CASSPGTGGWPQHF; CDR3nt: TGTGCCAGCTCACCGGGGACAGGGGGGTGGCCCCAGCATTTT
j_gene: TRBJ1-2; abundance: -; d_gene: -; v_gene: TRBV9; CDR3aa: CASSPYGDYGYTF; CDR3nt: TGTGCCAGCAGCCCCTACGGAGACTATGGCTACACCTTC
j_gene: TRBJ1-2; abundance: once; d_gene: TRBD1; v_gene: TRBV3-1/TRBV3-2; CDR3aa: CATGQGESGGYTF; CDR3nt: TGTGCCACGGGACAGGGGGAGTCTGGCGGCTACACCTTC
j_gene: TRBJ1-5; abundance: -; d_gene: -; v_gene: TRBV19; CDR3aa: CASSIEDTSHQPQHF; CDR3nt: TGTGCCAGTAGTATAGAGGACACCTCCCATCAGCCCCAGCATTTT
j_gene: TRBJ2-5; abundance: -; d_gene: TRBD2; v_gene: TRBV5-4; CDR3aa: CASSLHGLAEVRETQYF; CDR3nt: TGTGCCAGCAGCCTTCACGGACTAGCGGAGGTGAGGGAGACCCAGTACTTC
j_gene: TRBJ2-3; abundance: -; d_gene: -; v_gene: TRBV27; CDR3aa: CASSLSDFTDTQYF; CDR3nt: TGTGCCAGCAGTTTATCTGACTTCACAGATACGCAGTATTTT